Listed below are T cell receptor beta chains from one sample, sequenced in a study of CD8+CD57+ T cells in acquired aplastic anemia. TCRdb called the reads again in MiXCR, with one record for every CDR3 protein. The repertoire holds under 150,000 distinct CDR3 sequences, around two fifths seen once, with roughly 8.1% in the top ten. Source material: sorted CD4+, CD8+, or CD8+CD57+ T cells (not recorded which) from PBMCs. Receptors originate from a human donor in good health, serving as a control. The CDR3 runs from the conserved cysteine through the conserved F or W. D genes are given only for firm matches. Only some rows state a clone size, as once, few, many or a class for expanded clones.

v_gene: TRBV30
d_gene: TRBD1
j_gene: TRBJ1-5
abundance: many
CDR3aa: CAWSPGGTGDQPQHF
CDR3nt: TGTGCCTGGAGTCCCGGCGGGACAGGGGACCAGCCCCAGCATTTT

v_gene: TRBV20-1
d_gene: TRBD1
j_gene: TRBJ1-6
abundance: NA
CDR3aa: CSASYGTGLSPLHF
CDR3nt: TGCAGTGCTAGCTATGGGACAGGGCTCTCACCCCTCCACTTT

v_gene: TRBV12-3/TRBV12-4
d_gene: NA
j_gene: TRBJ2-7
abundance: many
CDR3aa: CASSYWGTALSYEQYF
CDR3nt: TGTGCCAGCAGTTACTGGGGGACGGCCCTTTCCTACGAGCAGTACTTC

v_gene: TRBV12-5
d_gene: TRBD1
j_gene: TRBJ2-3
abundance: many
CDR3aa: CASGPGPGGQYF
CDR3nt: TGTGCTAGTGGTCCCGGGCCAGGGGGGCAGTATTTT

v_gene: TRBV19
d_gene: NA
j_gene: TRBJ2-1
abundance: many
CDR3aa: CASSIGGTLAYNEQFF
CDR3nt: TGTGCCAGTAGTATAGGCGGGACCCTTGCCTACAATGAGCAGTTCTTC

v_gene: TRBV10-3
d_gene: TRBD1
j_gene: TRBJ1-2
abundance: once
CDR3aa: CAIMDRGRDIDGYTF
CDR3nt: TGTGCCATCATGGACAGGGGGCGAGATATAGATGGCTACACCTTC

v_gene: TRBV5-5
d_gene: NA
j_gene: TRBJ1-4
abundance: NA
CDR3aa: CASSLGQGPANEKLFF
CDR3nt: TGTGCCAGCAGCTTGGGGCAGGGACCAGCTAATGAAAAACTGTTTTTT

v_gene: TRBV2
d_gene: NA
j_gene: TRBJ1-5
abundance: NA
CDR3aa: CASSPWGSQPQHF
CDR3nt: TGTGCCAGCAGTCCGTGGGGGAGTCAGCCCCAGCATTTT

v_gene: TRBV10-3
d_gene: TRBD2
j_gene: TRBJ2-1
abundance: NA
CDR3aa: CATWTSGRALGNEQFF
CDR3nt: TGTGCCACCTGGACTAGCGGGAGGGCGTTGGGGAATGAGCAGTTCTTC

v_gene: TRBV2
d_gene: NA
j_gene: TRBJ1-2
abundance: many
CDR3aa: CASSDGRSNYGYTF
CDR3nt: TGTGCCAGCAGCGACGGACGGTCTAACTATGGCTACACCTTC

v_gene: TRBV5-1
d_gene: TRBD1
j_gene: TRBJ2-5
abundance: few
CDR3aa: CASSHTPGTGAETQYF
CDR3nt: TGCGCCAGCAGCCATACCCCCGGGACAGGGGCGGAGACCCAGTACTTC

v_gene: TRBV19
d_gene: NA
j_gene: TRBJ1-2
abundance: many
CDR3aa: CASSIEGRRTYGYTF
CDR3nt: TGTGCCAGTAGTATAGAGGGACGCCGTACCTATGGCTACACCTTC

v_gene: TRBV20-1
d_gene: NA
j_gene: TRBJ1-2
abundance: many
CDR3aa: CSARTNRGRGPSYGYTF
CDR3nt: TGCAGTGCTAGAACAAACCGTGGACGAGGCCCCTCCTATGGCTACACCTTC

v_gene: TRBV20-1
d_gene: TRBD2
j_gene: TRBJ2-1
abundance: many
CDR3aa: CSARAPGLAGGLVDEQFF
CDR3nt: TGCAGTGCTAGAGCTCCGGGACTAGCGGGAGGGTTAGTGGATGAGCAGTTCTTC

v_gene: TRBV2
d_gene: NA
j_gene: TRBJ1-1
abundance: many
CDR3aa: CASSVLQNTEAFF
CDR3nt: TGTGCCAGCAGTGTTTTACAAAACACTGAAGCTTTCTTT

v_gene: TRBV5-1
d_gene: TRBD2
j_gene: TRBJ2-7
abundance: many
CDR3aa: CASSWTSGYEQYF
CDR3nt: TGCGCCAGCAGCTGGACTAGTGGCTACGAGCAGTACTTC

v_gene: TRBV19
d_gene: TRBD1
j_gene: TRBJ1-1
abundance: NA
CDR3aa: CAEQTGTGGTEAFF
CDR3nt: TGTGCAGAGCAGACCGGGACAGGGGGCACTGAAGCTTTCTTT

v_gene: TRBV12-3/TRBV12-4
d_gene: NA
j_gene: TRBJ1-1
abundance: NA
CDR3aa: CASSLLQGSVAFF
CDR3nt: TGTGCCAGCAGTTTATTGCAGGGGTCGGTAGCTTTCTTT

v_gene: TRBV10-2
d_gene: NA
j_gene: TRBJ1-6
abundance: NA
CDR3aa: CASSPNSPLHF
CDR3nt: TGCGCCAGCAGCCCCAATTCACCCCTCCACTTT

v_gene: TRBV7-9
d_gene: TRBD1
j_gene: TRBJ1-2
abundance: NA
CDR3aa: CASSLGQPNYGYTF
CDR3nt: TGTGCCAGCAGCTTGGGACAGCCTAACTATGGCTACACCTTC

v_gene: TRBV2
d_gene: TRBD1
j_gene: TRBJ1-6
abundance: NA
CDR3aa: CASSGQGSYNSPLHF
CDR3nt: TGTGCCAGCAGTGGACAGGGATCCTATAATTCACCCCTCCACTTT

v_gene: TRBV2
d_gene: TRBD1
j_gene: TRBJ1-1
abundance: NA
CDR3aa: CASRWTGGGGAFF
CDR3nt: TGTGCCAGCAGGTGGACAGGGGGAGGGGGAGCTTTCTTT

v_gene: TRBV12-5
d_gene: NA
j_gene: TRBJ1-5
abundance: many
CDR3aa: CASGPGGRNQPQHF
CDR3nt: TGTGCTAGTGGACCCGGGGGGCGCAATCAGCCCCAGCATTTT

v_gene: TRBV12-3/TRBV12-4
d_gene: NA
j_gene: TRBJ1-1
abundance: many
CDR3aa: CASSFRRTRQRGTEAFF
CDR3nt: TGTGCCAGCAGTTTTCGGAGGACACGACAACGGGGCACTGAAGCTTTCTTT

v_gene: TRBV10-3
d_gene: NA
j_gene: TRBJ2-2
abundance: many
CDR3aa: CAIRPTNTGELFF
CDR3nt: TGTGCCATCAGGCCGACGAACACCGGGGAGCTGTTTTTT

v_gene: TRBV25-1
d_gene: NA
j_gene: TRBJ2-7
abundance: many
CDR3aa: CASSEIGTQYF
CDR3nt: TGTGCCAGCAGTGAGATTGGGACGCAGTACTTC

v_gene: TRBV7-3
d_gene: NA
j_gene: TRBJ2-7
abundance: NA
CDR3aa: CASSLGRETDFGKQYF
CDR3nt: TGTGCCAGCAGCTTAGGCCGGGAGACTGATTTTGGAAAGCAGTACTTC

v_gene: TRBV3-1
d_gene: NA
j_gene: TRBJ1-1
abundance: few
CDR3aa: CASSQISAAEAFF
CDR3nt: TGTGCCAGCAGCCAAATCTCGGCAGCTGAAGCTTTCTTT

v_gene: TRBV20-1
d_gene: NA
j_gene: TRBJ2-5
abundance: NA
CDR3aa: CNARDDRRILKETQYF
CDR3nt: TGCAATGCTAGAGATGATAGGCGGATACTTAAAGAGACCCAGTACTTT

v_gene: TRBV20-1
d_gene: TRBD1
j_gene: TRBJ2-5
abundance: many
CDR3aa: CSARETGVETQYF
CDR3nt: TGCAGTGCTAGGGAGACAGGGGTAGAGACCCAGTACTTC

v_gene: TRBV9
d_gene: TRBD2
j_gene: TRBJ2-3
abundance: many
CDR3aa: CASSAGTSGTDTQYF
CDR3nt: TGTGCCAGCAGCGCCGGGACTAGCGGTACAGATACGCAGTATTTT

v_gene: TRBV2
d_gene: NA
j_gene: TRBJ2-1
abundance: NA
CDR3aa: CASSQSFLSYNEQFF
CDR3nt: TGTGCCAGCAGCCAGAGTTTTCTCTCCTACAATGAGCAGTTCTTC

v_gene: TRBV30
d_gene: NA
j_gene: TRBJ1-2
abundance: many
CDR3aa: CAWSFSEGGYTF
CDR3nt: TGTGCCTGGAGTTTTTCCGAAGGTGGCTACACCTTC

v_gene: TRBV7-9
d_gene: NA
j_gene: TRBJ2-1
abundance: once
CDR3aa: CASSPLEQFF
CDR3nt: TGTGCCAGCAGCCCCTTGGAGCAGTTCTTC

v_gene: TRBV7-9
d_gene: TRBD2
j_gene: TRBJ2-1
abundance: many
CDR3aa: CASSLGSSGGNEQFF
CDR3nt: TGTGCCAGCAGCTTAGGAAGTAGCGGGGGTAATGAGCAGTTCTTC

v_gene: TRBV5-6
d_gene: TRBD2
j_gene: TRBJ2-7
abundance: NA
CDR3aa: CASSYSGGAGYEQYF
CDR3nt: TGTGCCAGCAGCTACAGCGGGGGGGCTGGCTACGAGCAGTACTTC

v_gene: TRBV12-3/TRBV12-4
d_gene: TRBD1
j_gene: TRBJ1-1
abundance: many
CDR3aa: CASSSDRWAEAFF
CDR3nt: TGTGCCAGCAGTTCGGACAGGTGGGCTGAAGCTTTCTTT

v_gene: TRBV5-6
d_gene: NA
j_gene: TRBJ2-7
abundance: NA
CDR3aa: CASSSGALTLRQYF
CDR3nt: TGTGCCAGCAGCTCGGGAGCCCTGACCCTCAGACAGTACTTC

v_gene: TRBV29-1
d_gene: TRBD2
j_gene: TRBJ2-7
abundance: NA
CDR3aa: CSGVTDPTSGGEQYF
CDR3nt: TGCAGCGGCGTCACCGACCCGACTAGCGGGGGAGAGCAGTACTTC